Presented here are 13 T cell receptor beta chains from one specimen sequenced in a study of human T cells and chemical hapten exposure. Extraction of total RNA was performed on unfractionated whole blood. MiXCR, applied by TCRdb to the 5' RACE reads, yields one record per CDR3 protein. This sample has about 110,000 distinct CDR3 sequences, with roughly a fifth found just once. The receptors shown here come from a human donor in good health.

V is TRBV5-6 and J is TRBJ2-6, with 11 bases matching TRBD1. V lost 2 bases, J lost 4 bases, and 11 bases stayed unmatched. Germline V gene lookup returns CDR1 SGHDT and CDR2 YYEEEE. The CDR3 spans 19 residues. The CDR3 coding sequence is TGTGCCAGCAGCTTCCGTTGGACAGGGGGCGCTGGAGGGGCCAACGTCCTGACTTTC. This sequence encodes CASSFRWTGGAGGANVLTF.

V is TRBV7-9 and J is TRBJ2-7; 7 bases are a match to TRBD1. The CDR3 contains 17 residues. Per germline, CDR1 SEHNR and CDR2 FQNEAQ (reference sequence). Trimming at V came to 2 bases and at J to 3 bases, leaving 13 bases not matched to a gene. The CDR3 protein is CASSLQHRGPQDYEQYF. CDR3 nucleotides: TGTGCCAGCAGCTTACAACACAGGGGACCCCAGGACTACGAGCAGTACTTC.

The V call is TRBV30, the J call TRBJ1-1; D unresolved. Germline V lookup: CDR1 GTSNPN, CDR2 SVGIG (reference sequence). V was shortened by 2 bases and J by 5 bases, with 15 bases between the two germline ends. CDR3 length equals 14 residues. The CDR3 DNA follows: TGTGCCTGGAGTATTATATCGGCTGTGACTGAAGCTTTCTTT. Protein: CAWSIISAVTEAFF.

The gene calls are TRBV27 and TRBJ2-2; D gene ambiguous. This CDR3 region has 12 residues. The germline CDR1 and CDR2 sequences are MNHEY and SMNVEV (reference sequence). With 6 bases removed from V and 2 bases from J, the gap between germline ends came to 4 bases. Here the CDR3 reads CASSINTGELFF. The CDR3 nucleotides read TGTGCCAGCAGCATCAACACCGGGGAGCTGTTTTTT.

A few counts support this clonotype. The rearrangement joins TRBV6-6 to TRBJ2-1, with a tentative D call TRBD2 (5 bases). The germline V gene has CDR1 MNHNY and CDR2 SVGAGI (reference sequence). V gave up 2 bases and J gave up 8 bases, with 13 bases separating them. The CDR3 is made up of 14 amino acids. CDR3 bases: TGTGCCAGCAGTTACACGGGATCGTTCGATGAGCAGTTCTTC. Protein sequence: CASSYTGSFDEQFF.

The chain carries TRBV6-5 and TRBJ2-6, with D tentatively TRBD2 (6 bases). CDR3 length equals 16 residues. From germline, CDR1 is MNHEY and CDR2 SVGAGI. Trimming removed 6 bases from V and 2 bases from J, with 14 bases in between. The CDR3 sequence: CASSRAGTAGANVLTF. In nucleotides, the CDR3 is TGTGCCAGCAGCCGGGCGGGAACGGCTGGGGCCAACGTCCTGACTTTC.

The chain combines TRBV28 with TRBJ2-6; D could derive from TRBD1 or TRBD2 (6 bases each). Trimming removed 6 bases from V and 0 bases from J, with 12 bases in between. The CDR3 length is 16 residues. CDR1 and CDR2 (germline): MDHEN, SYDVKM. The CDR3 here is CASSSGGLSGANVLTF. As DNA, the CDR3 is TGTGCCAGCAGCTCCGGGGGCCTCTCTGGGGCCAACGTCCTGACTTTC.

This clonotype has just a few counts. This rearrangement joins TRBV5-6 to TRBJ1-3; possibly TRBD1 for D (5 bases). V gave up 2 bases and J gave up 2 bases, with 11 bases separating them. This CDR3 has 15 amino acids. Germline assignment: CDR1 SGHDT and CDR2 YYEEEE. The CDR3 coding sequence is TGTGCCAGCAGCTTTGGGCAGGGACCTGGAAACACCATATATTTT. This translates into CASSFGQGPGNTIYF.

This clonotype was seen many times. The chain recombines TRBV20-1 with TRBJ2-1; 7 bases fit TRBD2. The CDR3 consists of 12 residues. Losses at the gene ends were 2 bases for V and 15 bases for J; bases not matched to a gene: 10. Germline values: CDR1 DFQATT, CDR2 SNEGSKA (reference sequence). CDR3 in DNA: TGCAGTGCTAGATCCGGGGGGAGCCCTCGGTTCTTC. As protein: CSARSGGSPRFF.

This clonotype was detected only a few times. The rearrangement joins TRBV7-2 to TRBJ1-1; D is perhaps TRBD1 (5 bases). Germline lookup yields CDR1 SGHTA and CDR2 FQGNSA. V shed 5 bases and J shed 4 bases, with 20 bases lying between them. There are 16 residues in the CDR3. CDR3 sequence reads: CASSPAWGRDRTEAFF. Here the CDR3 DNA reads TGTGCCAGCAGCCCCGCCTGGGGCAGGGATCGCACTGAAGCTTTCTTT. Full variable domain (remainder filled in from reference TRBV7-2 and TRBJ1-1): GAGVSQSPSNKVTEKGKDVELRCDPISGHTALYWYRQSLGQGLEFLIYFQGNSAPDKSGLPSDRFSAERTGGSVSTLTIQRTQQEDSAVYLCASSPAWGRDRTEAFFGQGTRLTVV.

The V and J genes are TRBV11-2 and TRBJ1-1, with 9 bases matching TRBD1. Per the germline V gene, CDR1 is SGHAT and CDR2 is FQNNGV. The CDR3 is 15 amino acids. V lost 3 bases, J lost 6 bases, and 8 bases stayed unmatched. The CDR3 DNA follows: TGTGCCAGCAGCTTTTTACAGGGGGCTCAGTCTGAAGCTTTCTTT. This encodes CASSFLQGAQSEAFF.

This clonotype was counted once. The rearrangement uses TRBV28 and TRBJ2-1; 11 positions match TRBD2. CDR3 length: 16 residues. Germline V CDR1 and CDR2: MDHEN, SYDVKM. With V trimmed by 4 bases and J by 8 bases, 10 bases remained unmatched. In DNA form, the CDR3 reads TGTGCCAGCAGTTCGCTACTAGCGGGAGATCGCGATGAGCAGTTCTTC. Amino acid sequence: CASSSLLAGDRDEQFF.

The genes are TRBV28 and TRBJ2-2; possibly TRBD1 for D (5 bases). This CDR3 contains 13 residues. V was trimmed by 5 bases and J by 6 bases, leaving 10 bases between them. Germline V CDR1 and CDR2: MDHEN, SYDVKM. CDR3 nucleotide sequence: TGTGCCAGCAGTGGGGCTCCGGCCGGGGAGCTGTTTTTT. Its protein product is CASSGAPAGELFF. Full variable domain (rest looked up from reference TRBV28 and TRBJ2-2): DVKVTQSSRYLVKRTGEKVFLECVQDMDHENMFWYRQDPGLGLRLIYFSYDVKMKEKGDIPEGYSVSREKKERFSLILESASTNQTSMYLCASSGAPAGELFFGEGSRLTVL.